This is a list of T cell receptor beta chains from one sample in a study of T cell responses to AZD1222 COVID-19 vaccine. Profiled with immunoSEQ multiplex PCR; TCRdb holds only in-frame clones, not every one. The sample yields some 99,000 clones, roughly 83% seen once. The source was peripheral blood, collected 28 days after the second AZD1222 dose. The receptor set was obtained from an adult who received the AZD1222 COVID-19 vaccine. Each CDR3 is given with its conserved first and last residue. Each record gives: V gene, clone size, D gene, J gene, CDR3 protein, CDR3 DNA. The D gene is left open where the match is weak. A row's size may be missing; if present it is once, few, many or a size class.

v_gene: TRBV25-1
abundance: NA
d_gene: NA
j_gene: TRBJ2-1
CDR3aa: CASSEYKSSTHYNEQFF
CDR3nt: TGTGCCAGCAGTGAATATAAGAGCAGCACTCACTACAATGAGCAGTTCTTC

v_gene: TRBV11-3
abundance: once
d_gene: TRBD1
j_gene: TRBJ1-1
CDR3aa: CASSFLTQGASEAFF
CDR3nt: TGTGCCAGCAGCTTCCTGACACAGGGGGCCTCTGAAGCTTTCTTT

v_gene: TRBV19
abundance: once
d_gene: TRBD2
j_gene: TRBJ2-3
CDR3aa: CASRKAGGIVDTQYF
CDR3nt: TGTGCCAGTAGGAAGGCGGGGGGGATTGTAGATACGCAGTATTTT

v_gene: TRBV5-1
abundance: once
d_gene: NA
j_gene: TRBJ1-6
CDR3aa: CASGGDNSPLHF
CDR3nt: TGCGCCAGCGGAGGGGATAATTCACCCCTCCACTTT

v_gene: TRBV19
abundance: once
d_gene: NA
j_gene: TRBJ1-5
CDR3aa: CASRGNQPQHF
CDR3nt: TGTGCCAGTCGCGGGAATCAGCCCCAGCATTTT

v_gene: TRBV19
abundance: once
d_gene: TRBD1
j_gene: TRBJ2-4
CDR3aa: CASRKKGGSLAKNIQYF
CDR3nt: TGTGCCAGTAGAAAGAAAGGGGGCTCATTAGCCAAAAACATTCAGTACTTC

v_gene: TRBV15
abundance: NA
d_gene: TRBD1
j_gene: TRBJ1-4
CDR3aa: CATSTSLDGTVEKLFF
CDR3nt: TGTGCCACCAGCACGAGTTTAGACGGGACAGTTGAAAAACTGTTTTTT

v_gene: TRBV5-1
abundance: NA
d_gene: NA
j_gene: TRBJ2-3
CDR3aa: CASSSTGGWTDTQYF
CDR3nt: TGCGCCAGCAGCTCGACCGGGGGTTGGACAGATACGCAGTATTTT

v_gene: TRBV11-3
abundance: NA
d_gene: TRBD1
j_gene: TRBJ2-2
CDR3aa: CASSLNPTMDREYTGELFF
CDR3nt: TGTGCCAGCAGCTTAAACCCCACTATGGACAGGGAGTACACCGGGGAGCTGTTTTTT

v_gene: TRBV5-1
abundance: NA
d_gene: TRBD1
j_gene: TRBJ1-2
CDR3aa: CASSWTGPPNYGYTF
CDR3nt: TGCGCCAGCAGCTGGACAGGGCCACCTAACTATGGCTACACCTTC

v_gene: TRBV5-1
abundance: NA
d_gene: TRBD2
j_gene: TRBJ2-1
CDR3aa: CASSPVAGGRASSRRGEQFF
CDR3nt: TGCGCCAGCAGCCCTGTGGCCGGTGGGAGGGCCTCTTCAAGAAGGGGTGAGCAGTTCTTC

v_gene: TRBV27
abundance: once
d_gene: NA
j_gene: TRBJ1-1
CDR3aa: CASKTRDLNTEAFF
CDR3nt: TGTGCCAGCAAAACTAGGGACCTTAACACTGAAGCTTTCTTT

v_gene: TRBV4-2
abundance: NA
d_gene: TRBD2
j_gene: TRBJ2-1
CDR3aa: CASSLSGGSYNEQFF
CDR3nt: TGTGCCAGCAGCCTTAGCGGGGGGTCGTACAATGAGCAGTTCTTC

v_gene: TRBV6-5
abundance: NA
d_gene: NA
j_gene: TRBJ2-7
CDR3aa: CASSYSVTRAYEQYF
CDR3nt: TGTGCCAGCAGTTACTCTGTGACTAGGGCTTACGAGCAGTACTTC

v_gene: TRBV3-1/TRBV3-2
abundance: NA
d_gene: NA
j_gene: TRBJ1-1
CDR3aa: CASSPDPMNTEAFF
CDR3nt: TGTGCCAGCAGCCCGGACCCGATGAACACTGAAGCTTTCTTT

v_gene: TRBV27
abundance: few
d_gene: NA
j_gene: TRBJ2-3
CDR3aa: CASSFSRAKDTQYF
CDR3nt: TGTGCCAGCAGTTTTTCCAGGGCCAAGGATACGCAGTATTTT

v_gene: TRBV5-1
abundance: NA
d_gene: NA
j_gene: TRBJ1-1
CDR3aa: CASSLERGRNTEAFF
CDR3nt: TGCGCCAGCAGCTTGGAAAGGGGCAGGAACACTGAAGCTTTCTTT

v_gene: TRBV7-9
abundance: NA
d_gene: TRBD1
j_gene: TRBJ1-6
CDR3aa: CASSFDRDPLHF
CDR3nt: TGTGCCAGCAGCTTTGACAGGGATCCCCTCCACTTT

v_gene: TRBV5-5
abundance: NA
d_gene: TRBD1
j_gene: TRBJ2-3
CDR3aa: CASSSGQGSTDTQYF
CDR3nt: TGTGCCAGCAGCTCGGGACAGGGGAGCACAGATACGCAGTATTTT

v_gene: TRBV4-1
abundance: NA
d_gene: NA
j_gene: TRBJ1-6
CDR3aa: CASSQDPGQRRSPLHF
CDR3nt: TGCGCCAGCAGCCAAGATCCTGGACAAAGAAGGTCACCCCTCCACTTT

v_gene: TRBV5-6
abundance: NA
d_gene: TRBD1
j_gene: TRBJ2-1
CDR3aa: CASSGNGQGVSNEQFF
CDR3nt: TGTGCCAGCAGCGGAAATGGACAGGGGGTAAGCAATGAGCAGTTCTTC

v_gene: TRBV18
abundance: NA
d_gene: NA
j_gene: TRBJ1-5
CDR3aa: CASSSFANQPQHF
CDR3nt: TGTGCCAGCTCATCGTTTGCGAATCAGCCCCAGCATTTT

v_gene: TRBV19
abundance: once
d_gene: NA
j_gene: TRBJ2-7
CDR3aa: CASSSGAASGEQYF
CDR3nt: TGTGCCAGTAGCTCAGGGGCGGCGAGTGGCGAGCAGTACTTC

v_gene: TRBV7-2
abundance: NA
d_gene: TRBD2
j_gene: TRBJ2-3
CDR3aa: CASSVGLAGGTDTQYF
CDR3nt: TGTGCCAGCAGCGTAGGACTAGCGGGGGGCACAGATACGCAGTATTTT

v_gene: TRBV11-2
abundance: NA
d_gene: TRBD1
j_gene: TRBJ1-1
CDR3aa: CASSLGTGNTEAFF
CDR3nt: TGTGCCAGCAGCTTAGGGACAGGGAACACTGAAGCTTTCTTT

v_gene: TRBV30
abundance: NA
d_gene: NA
j_gene: TRBJ1-4
CDR3aa: CAWSSWGASTNEKLFF
CDR3nt: TGTGCCTGGAGTAGTTGGGGGGCGTCAACTAATGAAAAACTGTTTTTT

v_gene: TRBV7-9
abundance: NA
d_gene: TRBD1
j_gene: TRBJ1-1
CDR3aa: CASSSQGPTSIFF
CDR3nt: TGTGCCAGCAGCTCACAGGGGCCAACGAGCATCTTCTTT

v_gene: TRBV10-3
abundance: few
d_gene: NA
j_gene: TRBJ2-2
CDR3aa: CAHSGELLTGELFF
CDR3nt: TGTGCCCACTCAGGGGAGTTGCTCACCGGGGAGCTGTTTTTT

v_gene: TRBV5-4
abundance: NA
d_gene: NA
j_gene: TRBJ2-7
CDR3aa: CASSGSSTLHEQYF
CDR3nt: TGTGCCAGCAGCGGGAGCTCGACCTTGCACGAGCAGTACTTC

v_gene: TRBV7-8
abundance: NA
d_gene: TRBD1
j_gene: TRBJ1-5
CDR3aa: CASSEDRGYQPQHF
CDR3nt: TGTGCCAGCAGCGAGGACAGGGGGTATCAGCCCCAGCATTTT

v_gene: TRBV11-1
abundance: NA
d_gene: NA
j_gene: TRBJ2-1
CDR3aa: CASRIGISTNEQFF
CDR3nt: TGTGCCAGCAGAATCGGGATAAGTACCAATGAGCAGTTCTTC

v_gene: TRBV6-5
abundance: NA
d_gene: NA
j_gene: TRBJ1-5
CDR3aa: CASSRTDNQPQHF
CDR3nt: TGTGCCAGCAGTAGGACAGACAATCAGCCCCAGCATTTT

v_gene: TRBV2
abundance: NA
d_gene: NA
j_gene: TRBJ2-3
CDR3aa: CASSEAPPNADTQYF
CDR3nt: TGTGCCAGCAGTGAAGCGCCGCCGAACGCGGATACGCAGTATTTT

v_gene: TRBV3-1/TRBV3-2
abundance: once
d_gene: NA
j_gene: TRBJ1-1
CDR3aa: CASSPRGGNGAFF
CDR3nt: TGTGCCAGCAGCCCCCGTGGCGGGAATGGAGCTTTCTTT

v_gene: TRBV12-2
abundance: few
d_gene: NA
j_gene: TRBJ2-3
CDR3aa: CASRFILLAGRTDTQYF
CDR3nt: TGTGCAAGTCGCTTTATACTACTAGCGGGACGCACAGATACGCAGTATTTT

v_gene: TRBV12-3/TRBV12-4
abundance: NA
d_gene: NA
j_gene: TRBJ2-1
CDR3aa: CASSLSGYNEQFF
CDR3nt: TGTGCCAGCAGTTTGAGCGGTTACAATGAGCAGTTCTTC

v_gene: TRBV27
abundance: NA
d_gene: NA
j_gene: TRBJ1-6
CDR3aa: CASIGRGSGTLHF
CDR3nt: TGTGCCAGCATAGGGAGGGGCTCTGGCACCCTCCACTTT

v_gene: TRBV9
abundance: NA
d_gene: TRBD1
j_gene: TRBJ1-1
CDR3aa: CASSERQGVEAFF
CDR3nt: TGTGCCAGCAGCGAGCGACAGGGAGTTGAAGCTTTCTTT

v_gene: TRBV21-1
abundance: NA
d_gene: NA
j_gene: TRBJ2-4
CDR3aa: CASSKALRQGGWLAKNIQYF
CDR3nt: TGTGCCAGCAGCAAAGCTCTTCGGCAGGGCGGGTGGTTAGCCAAAAACATTCAGTACTTC

v_gene: TRBV5-1
abundance: NA
d_gene: NA
j_gene: TRBJ2-5
CDR3aa: CASSSGSPQGETQYF
CDR3nt: TGCGCCAGCAGCTCCGGGAGCCCTCAGGGAGAGACCCAGTACTTC

v_gene: TRBV6-6
abundance: NA
d_gene: NA
j_gene: TRBJ1-1
CDR3aa: CASSKPTWGAFF
CDR3nt: TGTGCCAGCAGCAAACCTACTTGGGGAGCTTTCTTT

v_gene: TRBV18
abundance: NA
d_gene: NA
j_gene: TRBJ1-4
CDR3aa: CASSPRNQDGEKLFF
CDR3nt: TGTGCCAGCTCACCCCGGAACCAGGACGGGGAAAAACTGTTTTTT